The 18 T cell receptor beta chains below were found in one sample sequenced in a study of cytomegalovirus exposure and HLA in healthy donors. Vbeta (60) and Jbeta (13) primers were used in the PCR. TCRdb keeps only in-frame clones here, not all; method: immunoSEQ multiplex PCR. This listing includes more than 140,000 clones. The source material was PBMCs. The receptor source for this set is a woman aged 18-35 years in good health and CMV-seronegative.

V gene TRBV6-1 combines with J gene TRBJ2-5; D remains ambiguous. Trimming removed 4 bases from V and 2 bases from J, with 11 bases in between. This CDR3 comprises 14 residues. CDR1 and CDR2 from the germline V gene are MNHNS and SASEGT. CDR3 nucleotide sequence: TGTGCCAGCAGTGCTGTCAGTCAGCAAGAGACCCAGTACTTC. This translates into CASSAVSQQETQYF.

The chain employs TRBV13 and TRBJ1-2; D is ambiguous. This CDR3 is 15 amino acids long. CDR1 PRHDT and CDR2 FYEKMQ come from the germline V gene (reference sequence). V was pared by 1 base and J by 6 bases, with 15 bases between. The CDR3 coding sequence is TGTGCCAGCAGCTTAGTATCGCGGGCCGGGGATGGCTACACCTTC. Its translation: CASSLVSRAGDGYTF.

This chain uses TRBV7-6 with TRBJ1-5; the D gene is possibly TRBD1 (5 bases). Per the germline V gene, CDR1 is SGHVS and CDR2 is FNYEAQ. The CDR3 consists of 15 residues. Trimming left V 4 bases short and J 6 bases short, with 16 bases between. CDR3 coding DNA: TGTGCCAGCAGCTCCGACGGGGGGGAAGGTCAGCCCCAGCATTTT. Protein product: CASSSDGGEGQPQHF. The full variable domain, rest sourced from reference TRBV7-6 and TRBJ1-5, is GAGVSQSPRYKVTKRGQDVALRCDPISGHVSLYWYRQALGQGPEFLTYFNYEAQQDKSGLPNDRFSAERPEGSISTLTIQRTEQRDSAMYRCASSSDGGEGQPQHFGDGTRLSIL.

The chain combines TRBV5-1 with TRBJ2-7; 14 nucleotides agree with TRBD2. Trimming cost V 1 base and J 7 bases; bases outside gene matches: 7. There are 16 residues in the CDR3. Looked up from germline, CDR1 is SGHRS and CDR2 is YFSETQ. CDR3 amino acids: CASSLSLRLAGGEQYF. Written as DNA, the CDR3 is TGCGCCAGCAGCTTGAGTCTCCGACTAGCGGGAGGGGAGCAGTACTTC.

The V call is TRBV9, the J call TRBJ1-6, with 9 positions matching TRBD1. With 3 bases clipped from V and 8 bases from J, the junction kept 3 bases outside the gene matches. Germline V gene lookup returns CDR1 SGDLS and CDR2 YYNGEE. CDR3 length: 14 residues. The CDR3 DNA sequence: TGTGCCAGCAGCGCCGGGACAGGGTATTCACCCCTCCACTTT. This sequence encodes CASSAGTGYSPLHF.

The gene calls are TRBV11-1 and TRBJ2-1; unclear D gene. The length of the CDR3 is 16 residues. V dropped 3 bases and J dropped 0 bases, with 12 bases sitting between them. Germline assignment: CDR1 SGHAT and CDR2 FQDESV (reference sequence). The CDR3 DNA reads as TGTGCCAGCAGCTTCCAATTCGGTAGCTCCTACAATGAGCAGTTCTTC. The encoded protein is CASSFQFGSSYNEQFF.

This rearrangement joins TRBV7-2 to TRBJ2-3; TRBD2 might be the D (7 bases). Trimming pared 5 bases from V and 1 base from J, leaving 16 bases between. The CDR3 has 16 residues. CDR1 and CDR2 from the germline V gene are SGHTA and FQGNSA. Here the CDR3 DNA reads TGTGCCAGCAGCACAGGGCCTAGCGGAGGCACAGATACGCAGTATTTT. Translating gives CASSTGPSGGTDTQYF.

V and J are TRBV5-1 and TRBJ2-3; TRBD2 might be the D (5 bases). Trimming stripped 0 bases from V and 4 bases from J, with 21 bases between. Per the germline V gene, CDR1 is SGHRS and CDR2 is YFSETQ. The CDR3 has 18 amino acids. CDR3 region: CASSLGGDHFGQADTQYF. In nucleotides, the CDR3 is TGCGCCAGCAGCTTGGGGGGAGATCACTTTGGGCAGGCAGATACGCAGTATTTT.

The rearrangement uses TRBV19 and TRBJ1-5; D uncertain. Germline V gene data show CDR1 as LNHDA and CDR2 as SQIVND (reference sequence). Trimming removed 5 bases at V and 3 bases at J, with 8 bases between. This CDR3 region has 13 residues. The CDR3 DNA follows: TGTGCCAGTAGTCCACAGATCAATCAGCCCCAGCATTTT. This sequence encodes CASSPQINQPQHF.

The J gene is TRBJ2-1, the V gene TRBV7-2; D is uncertain. The CDR3 runs 14 residues. Per germline, CDR1 SGHTA and CDR2 FQGNSA. Deletions cut 5 bases from V and 8 bases from J, with 16 bases between. Here the CDR3 DNA reads TGTGCCAGCAGCCCGGATGGATATCGGGATGAGCAGTTCTTC. It encodes CASSPDGYRDEQFF.

This rearrangement joins TRBV9 to TRBJ1-1; unclear D gene. The V end lost 0 bases, the J end lost 1 base, and 4 bases lay between the germline ends. This CDR3 region has 13 residues. CDR1 is SGDLS and CDR2 is YYNGEE in the germline V gene. CDR3 bases: TGTGCCAGCAGCGTAGACAGGAACACTGAAGCTTTCTTT. This codes for CASSVDRNTEAFF.

CDR3 bases: TGTGCCAGCTCACCGACAGGGCCCAAGAACTATGGCTACACCTTC. It is translated as CASSPTGPKNYGYTF. The V call is TRBV18, the J call TRBJ1-2; 7 bases are a match to TRBD1. Germline lookup yields CDR1 KGHSH and CDR2 LQKENI. V trimming: 3 bases; J trimming: 2 bases; junction bases outside the gene matches: 6. The length of the CDR3 is 15 residues.

The rearrangement links TRBV10-3 to TRBJ2-1; the match to TRBD2 covers 7 bases. The CDR3 sequence is 16 residues long. With 6 bases clipped from V and 5 bases from J, the junction kept 13 bases outside the gene matches. Germline V gene data show CDR1 as ENHRY and CDR2 as SYGVKD. In nucleotides, the CDR3 is TGTGCCATCAGGGACGGGGCGGGAGCCTCTGACAATGAGCAGTTCTTC. Translation: CAIRDGAGASDNEQFF.

This chain joins TRBV5-1 and TRBJ2-3; D gene ambiguous. V was cut by 7 bases and J by 2 bases, with 17 bases left in between. The CDR3 is 15 amino acids. Germline CDR1 is SGHRS and CDR2 is YFSETQ. CDR3 region: CASSWQDYTTDTQYF. In DNA form, the CDR3 reads TGCGCCAGCTCCTGGCAGGATTACACCACAGATACGCAGTATTTT.

This chain connects TRBV28 to TRBJ2-3; TRBD2 aligns across 14 bases. This CDR3 spans 19 amino acids. Germline V CDR1 and CDR2: MDHEN, SYDVKM. V lost 6 bases and J lost 5; bases outside the gene matches: 16. The CDR3 bases are TGTGCCAGCAGGCATACGGGACTAGCGGGAGTGCAAAGTCAAGATACGCAGTATTTT. The encoded protein is CASRHTGLAGVQSQDTQYF.

Written as DNA, the CDR3 is TGTGCCAGTAGTCTTGACAGGGGGCCCATGGGAAAACTGTTTTTT. Its translation: CASSLDRGPMGKLFF. This rearrangement joins TRBV19 to TRBJ1-4, with 10 bases fitting TRBD1. Per germline, CDR1 LNHDA and CDR2 SQIVND (reference sequence). The ends lost 5 bases at V and 10 bases at J; junction bases unmatched: 10. The CDR3 is 15 amino acids.

The chain employs TRBV19 and TRBJ1-2; TRBD1 matches at 8 bases. CDR1 is LNHDA, CDR2 SQIVND, per germline (reference sequence). The CDR3 is 13 residues long. The V segment lost 3 bases and the J segment 7 bases; nucleotides outside the gene matches: 4. The CDR3 loop reads CASSIQGAGGYTF. The CDR3, as DNA: TGTGCCAGTAGTATTCAGGGGGCTGGTGGCTACACCTTC.

This rearrangement joins TRBV30 to TRBJ2-5; the match to TRBD1 covers 11 bases. The germline gives CDR1 GTSNPN, CDR2 SVGIG (reference sequence). V trimming: 5 bases; J trimming: 5 bases; junction bases outside the gene matches: 10. CDR3 length equals 15 residues. The CDR3 DNA sequence: TGTGCCTGGGCCGGGACAGGGGGTTTTAGGGAGACCCAGTACTTC. Its translation: CAWAGTGGFRETQYF.